Below are 22 T cell receptor beta chains sequenced from a single sample in a study of immune evolution from preneoplasia to lung adenocarcinoma. The data were produced by immunoSEQ multiplex PCR, yet TCRdb's version contains in-frame clones alone and is incomplete. The sample holds some 37,000 clones, under 85% seen once. Material for sequencing was FFPE invasive lung adenocarcinoma tissue. These receptors originate from a person in their sixties with lung adenocarcinoma.

The chain's CDR3 is CASSADGSSYNEQFF. CDR3 in DNA: TGCGCCAGCAGCGCCGACGGGAGCTCCTACAATGAGCAGTTCTTC. The chain employs TRBV5-1 and TRBJ2-1; TRBD2 might be the D (6 bases). There are 15 residues in the CDR3. Germline V gene lookup returns CDR1 SGHRS and CDR2 YFSETQ. Trimming removed 4 bases at V and 0 bases at J, with 11 bases between.

The CDR3 spells CASSLAAGKSYEQYF. As DNA, the CDR3 is TGTGCCAGCAGCTTAGCGGCAGGGAAATCCTACGAGCAGTACTTC. V gene TRBV7-2 combines with J gene TRBJ2-7, with D possibly being TRBD1 (5 bases). Trimming removed 0 bases at V and 1 base at J, with 10 bases between. Germline CDR1 is SGHTA and CDR2 is FQGNSA. CDR3 size: 15 residues.

This clone was counted a single time. The V call is TRBV7-3, the J call TRBJ2-1, with D possibly being TRBD2 (6 bases). Germline assignment: CDR1 SGHTA and CDR2 FQGTGA. V dropped 3 bases and J dropped 0 bases, with 6 bases sitting between them. The CDR3 runs to 14 residues. The CDR3 reads CASSFGSSYNEQFF. The CDR3 DNA sequence: TGTGCCAGCAGCTTCGGGAGCTCCTACAATGAGCAGTTCTTC.

This clone was recorded only once. CDR3 protein: CASSHGGDTGELFF. In DNA form, the CDR3 reads TGTGCCAGCAGCCACGGGGGAGACACCGGGGAGCTGTTTTTT. V and J are TRBV14 and TRBJ2-2; the D gene is possibly TRBD2 (6 bases). Germline V CDR1 and CDR2: SGHDN, FVKESK. The V and J ends lost 3 bases and 3 bases respectively, with 8 bases between them. This CDR3 region has 14 residues.

This CDR3 is CASSPSTRREAFF. CDR3 sequence (DNA): TGTGCCAGCAGCCCATCCACTCGGAGGGAAGCTTTCTTT. The chain has TRBV7-2 and TRBJ1-1; D is unclear. The CDR3 length is 13 residues. Germline assignment: CDR1 SGHTA and CDR2 FQGNSA. V shed 5 bases and J shed 8 bases, with 15 bases lying between them.

The J gene is TRBJ1-4, the V gene TRBV25-1, with TRBD1 as a possible D gene (5 bases). CDR3 length equals 14 residues. Germline CDR1 reads MGHDK; CDR2 reads SYGVNS. With 5 bases removed from V and 8 bases from J, the gap between germline ends came to 15 bases. The CDR3 DNA follows: TGTGCCAGCAGTCAGGAGGGACCAACGGAAAAACTGTTTTTT. This gives the protein CASSQEGPTEKLFF.

Here the CDR3 DNA reads TGTGCCAGCAGCGTTCGACTAGCGGGAGCGTCAGATACGCAGTATTTT. Protein: CASSVRLAGASDTQYF. V gene TRBV5-4 combines with J gene TRBJ2-3; 12 bases agree with TRBD2. The V segment lost 4 bases and the J segment 4 bases; nucleotides outside the gene matches: 7. Germline V gene lookup returns CDR1 SGHNT and CDR2 YYREEE (reference sequence). The CDR3 extends over 16 amino acids. The full variable domain, with the rest looked up from reference TRBV5-4 and TRBJ2-3, is ETGVTQSPTHLIKTRGQQVTLRCSSQSGHNTVSWYQQALGQGPQFIFQYYREEENGRGNFPPRFSGLQFPNYSSELNVNALELDDSALYLCASSVRLAGASDTQYFGPGTRLTVL.

In the case of this clone: At the DNA level, this CDR3 is encoded by other sequences in the same sample as well. The rearrangement uses TRBV2 and TRBJ1-1, with 7 nucleotides matching TRBD1. The V gene's germline CDR1 is SNHLY and CDR2 FYNNEI. V lost 4 bases to trimming and J lost 2 bases; unmatched junction nucleotides: 1. This CDR3 spans 13 amino acids. In DNA, the CDR3 is TGTGCCAGCAGTGGGGACAGCAACACTGAAGCTTTCTTT. It specifies CASSGDSNTEAFF.

This clone was picked up a small number of times. J is TRBJ1-1 and V is TRBV7-9; D is uncertain. The V gene's germline CDR1 is SEHNR and CDR2 FQNEAQ (reference sequence). V lost 2 bases and J lost 11, with 9 bases in between. This CDR3 comprises 11 residues. In DNA, the CDR3 is TGTGCCAGCAGCTTATACAGATTGGCTTTCTTT. Amino acid sequence: CASSLYRLAFF.

The CDR3 nucleotides are TGTGCCAGCACCCAAGGACTAGCGGCTTGGAATGAGCAGTTCTTC. Translation: CASTQGLAAWNEQFF. J is TRBJ2-1 and V is TRBV7-8; TRBD2 aligns across 10 bases. The CDR3 is 15 amino acids. Per germline, CDR1 SGHVS and CDR2 FQNEAQ. Trimming removed 7 bases from V and 7 bases from J; junction bases left unmatched: 10. Complete variable domain (other parts from reference TRBV7-8 and TRBJ2-1): GAGVSQSPRYKVAKRGQDVALRCDPISGHVSLFWYQQALGQGPEFLTYFQNEAQLDKSGLPSDRFFAERPEGSVSTLKIQRTQQEDSAVYLCASTQGLAAWNEQFFGPGTRLTVL.

CDR3 protein: CASSLASGGVTEAFF. In DNA form, the CDR3 reads TGCGCCAGCAGCTTGGCCTCCGGCGGGGTCACTGAAGCTTTCTTT. The chain uses TRBV5-1 and TRBJ1-1; D unclear. The CDR3 contains 15 residues. The V end was cut by 0 bases, the J end by 4 bases, with 13 bases between. The germline V gene encodes CDR1 SGHRS and CDR2 YFSETQ.

In its sample, this clone was seen once. This sample includes further DNA sequences coding for the same CDR3. The chain has TRBV6-6 and TRBJ2-1, with 9 nucleotides matching TRBD1. CDR1 and CDR2 (germline): MNHNY, SVGAGI (reference sequence). The CDR3 has 14 residues. The trim removed 0 bases at V and 6 bases at J, leaving 0 bases unmatched. The CDR3 is CASSYSTGGNEQFF. In nucleotides, the CDR3 is TGTGCCAGCAGTTACTCGACAGGGGGCAATGAGCAGTTCTTC.

This chain joins TRBV7-2 and TRBJ2-3, with 7 bases aligning to TRBD2. V lost 0 bases to trimming and J lost 4 bases; unmatched junction nucleotides: 7. The CDR3 extends over 16 amino acids. Germline assignment: CDR1 SGHTA and CDR2 FQGNSA. For the CDR3, the DNA is TGTGCCAGCAGCTTAGCGGGAGGGCCATCATCAGATACGCAGTATTTT. Translated, it gives CASSLAGGPSSDTQYF.

The chain is built from TRBV10-3 and TRBJ1-1, with a tentative D call TRBD1 (6 bases). This CDR3 region has 13 residues. Germline lookup yields CDR1 ENHRY and CDR2 SYGVKD. The V end lost 3 bases, the J end lost 1 base, and 6 bases lay between the germline ends. The CDR3 region has the DNA TGTGCCATCAGTGAAGGGGGGAACACTGAAGCTTTCTTT. Protein sequence: CAISEGGNTEAFF.

This chain links TRBV19 with TRBJ2-2; tentative D call: TRBD1 (5 bases). Germline lookup yields CDR1 LNHDA and CDR2 SQIVND (reference sequence). CDR3 length: 14 amino acids. V was cut by 5 bases and J by 5 bases, with 12 bases left in between. The CDR3 DNA reads TGTGCCAGTAGTGGGGCACCTCAGACCGGGGAGCTGTTTTTT. Its protein is CASSGAPQTGELFF.

The rearrangement links TRBV7-9 to TRBJ2-1; D is undetermined. Trimming pared 5 bases from V and 0 bases from J, leaving 11 bases between. Per germline, CDR1 SEHNR and CDR2 FQNEAQ (reference sequence). CDR3 size: 15 residues. In nucleotides, the CDR3 is TGTGCCAGCAGCCCAAGAGGTAGCTCCTACAATGAGCAGTTCTTC. It yields the protein CASSPRGSSYNEQFF. Full variable domain (missing parts from reference TRBV7-9 and TRBJ2-1): DTGVSQNPRHKITKRGQNVTFRCDPISEHNRLYWYRQTLGQGPEFLTYFQNEAQLEKSRLLSDRFSAERPKGSFSTLEIQRTEQGDSAMYLCASSPRGSSYNEQFFGPGTRLTVL.

The gene calls are TRBV5-4 and TRBJ2-5; D unclear. V gave up 4 bases and J gave up 2 bases, with 12 bases separating them. CDR3 size: 14 residues. Germline V CDR1 and CDR2: SGHNT, YYREEE (reference sequence). In nucleotides, the CDR3 is TGTGCCAGCAGCCAAGTTGGCGGACAAGAGACCCAGTACTTC. Translating gives CASSQVGGQETQYF.

This clone has just a few counts. This rearrangement joins TRBV6-5 to TRBJ2-7, with D perhaps assigned TRBD1 or TRBD2 (5 bases each). The V end was cut by 5 bases, the J end by 0 bases, with 11 bases between. CDR1 MNHEY and CDR2 SVGAGI come from the germline V gene. The length of the CDR3 is 14 residues. CDR3 nucleotides: TGTGCCAGCAGTGGGGACGGATTCTCCTACGAGCAGTACTTC. It encodes CASSGDGFSYEQYF.

J is TRBJ2-5 and V is TRBV27; 12 bases line up with TRBD1. Germline V gene data show CDR1 as MNHEY and CDR2 as SMNVEV (reference sequence). V was clipped by 5 bases and J by 5 bases; unmatched bases: 12. This CDR3 has 17 residues. The CDR3, as DNA: TGTGCCAGCAGTCCCCCTAGGGGGACAGGGGGCGACGAGACCCAGTACTTC. It yields the protein CASSPPRGTGGDETQYF.

The table lists this clone with a few counts. The chain has TRBV19 and TRBJ2-1, with D possibly being TRBD1 (6 bases). Germline CDR1 and CDR2: LNHDA and SQIVND (reference sequence). CDR3 length: 13 amino acids. V was shortened by 7 bases and J by 7 bases, with 14 bases between the two germline ends. CDR3 nucleotides: TGTGCCAGTAATCCCCAGGGGTTAAATGAGCAGTTCTTC. This codes for CASNPQGLNEQFF.

The genes are TRBV19 and TRBJ2-2, with TRBD2 as a possible D gene (5 bases). The CDR3 extends over 14 amino acids. The germline CDR1 and CDR2 sequences are LNHDA and SQIVND (reference sequence). Trimming pared 6 bases from V and 0 bases from J, leaving 8 bases between. The CDR3 loop is CASRPGTNTGELFF. DNA of the CDR3: TGTGCCAGTAGGCCGGGGACGAACACCGGGGAGCTGTTTTTT.

This clone was detected only once. The CDR3 sequence: CASSLVSTGPYEQYF. CDR3 nucleotides: TGTGCCAGCAGCTTAGTCTCTACAGGTCCTTACGAGCAGTACTTC. V gene TRBV7-6 combines with J gene TRBJ2-7; a weak D match, TRBD1 (5 bases). The CDR3 is 15 residues long. Trimming left V 1 base short and J 4 bases short, with 14 bases between. Germline-derived CDR1 and CDR2 are SGHVS and FNYEAQ.